What follows are 24 T cell receptor beta chains derived from one specimen sequenced in a study of Ad26.COV2.S vaccination and SARS-CoV-2 variants. Sequencing used immunoSEQ multiplex PCR; TCRdb keeps in-frame clones, though not all of them. Found here are around 450,000 clones, 80% to 90% of them singletons; the top ten hold under 2%. This sample's treatment: some 20 received Ad26.COV2.S at low or high dose, single or two shots; about 5 received placebo; per-sample allocation not given. Samples were taken on day 63 after the first vaccine or placebo injection. This sample comprised peripheral blood, obtained in a trial of Ad26.COV2.S vaccine versus placebo. The origin of the receptors is a person between 18 and 65 years old who received the Ad26.COV2.S COVID-19 vaccine or a placebo.

J is TRBJ1-4 and V is TRBV5-1; D is perhaps TRBD1 (5 bases). Germline V lookup: CDR1 SGHRS, CDR2 YFSETQ. CDR3 length equals 14 residues. Deletions cut 7 bases from V and 0 bases from J, with 10 bases between. Here the CDR3 reads CASGRTSTNEKLFF. CDR3 DNA: TGCGCCAGCGGGCGGACATCAACTAATGAAAAACTGTTTTTT.

V is TRBV30 and J is TRBJ1-4; D ambiguous. The CDR3 is 13 residues long. Germline CDR1 reads GTSNPN; CDR2 reads SVGIG (reference sequence). Trimming cost V 0 bases and J 8 bases, with 10 bases left between them. The CDR3 here is CAWSVRGGEKLFF. For the CDR3, the DNA is TGTGCCTGGAGTGTACGGGGAGGGGAAAAACTGTTTTTT.

The chain has TRBV28 and TRBJ1-4, with 10 bases identical to TRBD1. With 4 bases clipped from V and 7 bases from J, the junction kept 9 bases outside the gene matches. The length of the CDR3 is 16 residues. Per the germline V gene, CDR1 is MDHEN and CDR2 is SYDVKM. CDR3 DNA sequence: TGTGCCAGCAGTTACCGACAGGGGGCTCGGGGTGAAAAACTGTTTTTT. It yields the protein CASSYRQGARGEKLFF.

The rearrangement uses TRBV6-2 or TRBV6-3 and TRBJ2-4; D perhaps matches TRBD2 (6 bases). V was trimmed by 5 bases and J by 6 bases, leaving 17 bases between them. Looked up from germline, CDR1 is MNHEY and CDR2 is SVGEGT. The length of the CDR3 is 15 residues. The DNA of the CDR3 is TGTGCCAGCAGTCGAAGACTAGTTGGCAGAAACATTCAGTACTTC. Translation: CASSRRLVGRNIQYF.

V gene TRBV27 combines with J gene TRBJ1-5, with D tentatively TRBD1 (6 bases). Trimming removed 6 bases at V and 0 bases at J, with 9 bases between. The CDR3 has 14 amino acids. The germline V gene encodes CDR1 MNHEY and CDR2 SMNVEV (reference sequence). In DNA form, the CDR3 reads TGTGCCAGCAGGGGGACAAATAGCAATCAGCCCCAGCATTTT. Translation: CASRGTNSNQPQHF.

This clone was recorded once. The chain uses TRBV11-1 and TRBJ2-7, with D possibly called TRBD1 or TRBD2 (5 bases each). This CDR3 has 15 residues. CDR1 is SGHAT, CDR2 FQDESV, per germline (reference sequence). V dropped 4 bases and J dropped 4 bases, with 17 bases sitting between them. CDR3 sequence (DNA): TGTGCCAGCAGCTCCCCCGAGGGGAGTTGGTACGAGCAGTACTTC. It codes for CASSSPEGSWYEQYF. The full variable domain, completed using reference TRBV11-1 and TRBJ2-7, is EAEVAQSPRYKITEKSQAVAFWCDPISGHATLYWYRQILGQGPELLVQFQDESVVDDSQLPKDRFSAERLKGVDSTLKIQPAELGDSAMYLCASSSPEGSWYEQYFGPGTRLTVT.

This clone was counted once. This chain uses TRBV29-1 with TRBJ2-7, with D maybe TRBD1 (6 bases). Germline V CDR1 and CDR2: SQVTM, ANQGSEA. V was shortened by 6 bases and J by 3 bases, with 18 bases between the two germline ends. This CDR3 comprises 14 residues. The CDR3 sequence: CSVRTDFGGYEQYF. In DNA, the CDR3 is TGCAGCGTGCGGACAGATTTTGGCGGCTACGAGCAGTACTTC.

This clone was seen just once. V and J are TRBV7-8 and TRBJ2-5; D not resolved. Germline V gene data show CDR1 as SGHVS and CDR2 as FQNEAQ. The V and J ends lost 5 bases and 2 bases respectively, with 12 bases between them. This CDR3 is 14 amino acids long. CDR3: CASSGPSWQETQYF. In nucleotides, the CDR3 is TGTGCCAGCAGCGGGCCCAGTTGGCAAGAGACCCAGTACTTC.

J is TRBJ2-2 and V is TRBV27; D uncertain. Germline CDR1 is MNHEY and CDR2 is SMNVEV (reference sequence). Between the trimmed V and J ends, which lost 3 bases and 6 bases, there was a span of 14 bases. The CDR3 is made up of 15 amino acids. The CDR3 nucleotides are TGTGCCAGCAGTTTGGTTCCAACCACGGCCGGGGAGCTGTTTTTT. Encoded protein: CASSLVPTTAGELFF.

The chain couples TRBV7-9 to TRBJ2-7; 7 bases align to TRBD1. V gave up 5 bases and J gave up 2 bases; unmatched junction bases: 6. Germline values: CDR1 SEHNR, CDR2 FQNEAQ (reference sequence). The length of the CDR3 is 14 residues. The CDR3 spells CASSRGTATYEQYF. The CDR3 bases are TGTGCCAGCAGCCGTGGGACAGCCACCTACGAGCAGTACTTC.

Of note for this clone: Germline and junction disagree at one end, which may indicate a read error. CDR3: CASSMSGPRGNQPQHF. The CDR3 coding sequence is TGTGCTAGCAGCATGTCAGGGCCGCGCGGCAATCAGCCCCAGCATTTT. The chain uses TRBV7-7 and TRBJ1-5, with D maybe TRBD1 (5 bases). CDR1 is SSHAT and CDR2 is FNYEAQ in the germline V gene (reference sequence). This CDR3 has 16 amino acids.

The genes are TRBV2 and TRBJ2-7; D possibly matches TRBD1 or TRBD2 (5 bases each). Between the trimmed V and J ends, which lost 6 bases and 3 bases, there was a span of 12 bases. The CDR3 contains 13 residues. Per germline, CDR1 SNHLY and CDR2 FYNNEI. The CDR3, as DNA: TGTGCCAGCAGGGACGGGGCGGGCTACGAGCAGTACTTC. It specifies CASRDGAGYEQYF.

V gene TRBV5-1 combines with J gene TRBJ2-1; 8 bases map to TRBD1. Germline CDR1 SGHRS, CDR2 YFSETQ. The CDR3 runs 15 residues. J lost 2 bases, V lost 0 bases, and 1 base had no gene match. CDR3 DNA: TGCGCCAGCAGCTTGGTACAGGGGGCCTACAATGAGCAGTTCTTC. Translating it yields CASSLVQGAYNEQFF.

Remarks on this clone: Other DNA sequences within the sample encode an identical CDR3. The V and J genes are TRBV3-1 (or the pseudogene TRBV3-2) and TRBJ2-7; 8 bases are shared with TRBD1. The length of the CDR3 is 14 residues. V shed 4 bases, J shed 4 bases, and the junction held 6 bases outside the gene matches. Germline CDR1 LGHDT, CDR2 YNNKEL (reference sequence). In DNA form, the CDR3 reads TGTGCCAGCAGCCCCGGGACAGGCCCGTACGAGCAGTACTTC. It specifies CASSPGTGPYEQYF.

In DNA form, the CDR3 reads TGTGCCAGCAGTTTATCGATAGGGGGGGTCACTGAAGCTTTCTTT. This sequence encodes CASSLSIGGVTEAFF. The chain joins TRBV27 to TRBJ1-1; tentative D call: TRBD1 (6 bases). This CDR3 spans 15 amino acids. CDR1 MNHEY and CDR2 SMNVEV come from the germline V gene (reference sequence). V lost 0 bases to trimming and J lost 4 bases, with 12 bases between them.

This clone was found once. V is TRBV23-1 and J is TRBJ1-5; D might be TRBD1 (5 bases). TRBV23-1 is known as an ORF, though its function is uncertain. The length of the CDR3 is 12 residues. V lost 4 bases and J lost 6, with 7 bases in between. The chain's CDR3 is CASSLGVQPQHF. DNA of the CDR3: TGCGCCAGCAGTCTGGGGGTTCAGCCCCAGCATTTT.

This clone was counted once. This CDR3 is CASSTGQGYTEAFF. CDR3 DNA sequence: TGTGCCAGCAGTACCGGACAGGGTTACACTGAAGCTTTCTTT. The chain employs TRBV28 and TRBJ1-1, with TRBD1 matching over 8 bases. The V segment lost 5 bases and the J segment 3 bases; nucleotides outside the gene matches: 5. The CDR3 is 14 residues long. Germline CDR1 is MDHEN and CDR2 is SYDVKM.

This clone was recorded a few times. The chain is built from TRBV5-8 and TRBJ1-1, with D unresolved. Germline V gene sequence: CDR1 SGHTS, CDR2 YDEGEE. This CDR3 contains 14 residues. V lost 0 bases and J 0 bases, leaving 6 bases between the germline ends. DNA for the CDR3: TGTGCCAGCAGCTTGGGGACGATGAACACTGAAGCTTTCTTT. This gives the protein CASSLGTMNTEAFF. The full variable domain, with the rest looked up from reference TRBV5-8 and TRBJ1-1, is EAGVTQSPTHLIKTRGQQATLRCSPISGHTSVYWYQQALGLGLQFLLWYDEGEERNRGNFPPRFSGRQFPNYSSELNVNALELEDSALYLCASSLGTMNTEAFFGQGTRLTVV.

This chain joins TRBV4-2 and TRBJ1-2; tentative D call: TRBD1 (6 bases). The length of the CDR3 is 14 residues. Germline V gives CDR1 LGHNA, CDR2 YNFKEQ. V was cut by 4 bases and J by 3 bases, with 12 bases left in between. In DNA form, the CDR3 reads TGTGCCAGCAGCCGATACAGGGACGACTATGGCTACACCTTC. The encoded protein is CASSRYRDDYGYTF.

This chain connects TRBV18 to TRBJ1-4; tentative D call: TRBD1 (6 bases). CDR1 and CDR2 from the germline V gene are KGHSH and LQKENI. The CDR3 is made up of 19 amino acids. V lost 2 bases to trimming and J lost 0 bases, with 19 bases between them. In DNA form, the CDR3 reads TGTGCCAGCTCACCAATGGGGGGCCCCGGGTCTTCAACTAATGAAAAACTGTTTTTT. It codes for CASSPMGGPGSSTNEKLFF.

V usage is TRBV6-6 and J usage is TRBJ1-3; TRBD1 is a possible D gene (6 bases). Germline CDR1 MNHNY, CDR2 SVGAGI (reference sequence). The CDR3 is 15 residues long. V was clipped by 6 bases and J by 0 bases, with 12 bases between them. The CDR3 bases are TGTGCCAGCAGAACAACAGGGCACTCTGGAAACACCATATATTTT. This codes for CASRTTGHSGNTIYF.

The rearrangement joins TRBV5-6 to TRBJ2-6; D not certain. Trimming removed 4 bases from V and 1 base from J, with 18 bases in between. CDR3 size: 18 residues. The germline V gene has CDR1 SGHDT and CDR2 YYEEEE. The CDR3 loop reads CASSHYTTMKSGANVLTF. The DNA for the CDR3 is TGTGCCAGCAGCCATTATACCACCATGAAATCTGGGGCCAACGTCCTGACTTTC.

This clone has a single count. The V gene is TRBV6-6, the J gene TRBJ1-2; weak D call: TRBD1 (5 bases). The CDR3 loop spans 15 amino acids. Germline loops: CDR1 MNHNY, CDR2 SVGAGI (reference sequence). Trimming took 6 bases from V and 4 from J, leaving 18 bases between them. The CDR3 region is CASSQGVLTVYGYTF. In DNA form, the CDR3 reads TGTGCCAGCAGCCAAGGGGTGTTAACAGTCTATGGCTACACCTTC.

V and J are TRBV29-1 and TRBJ2-7, with TRBD2 matching 10 bases. With 0 bases clipped from V and 1 base from J, the junction kept 6 bases outside the gene matches. CDR3 length: 16 residues. Germline values: CDR1 SQVTM, CDR2 ANQGSEA. The DNA of the CDR3 is TGCAGCGTTGAAGACGAAGCGGGAGGGGGGTCCTACGAGCAGTACTTC. As protein: CSVEDEAGGGSYEQYF.